This T cell receptor (beta chain) was captured by sequencing in a study of radiotherapy plus CTLA-4 blockade in lung cancer. In its sample, this clone was seen once. Its antigen is not known. Study-wide results and limits: Early clonal dynamics of blood T cells, together with interferon-beta, were reported as the best response predictor. Some TCR clones had been derived from tumors. These clones expanded in peripheral blood after radiotherapy plus ipilimumab.

Between the trimmed V and J ends, which lost 6 bases and 9 bases, there was a span of 18 bases. The CDR3 is 13 amino acids. Germline-derived CDR1 and CDR2 are SNHLY and FYNNEI. The repertoire was sequenced with immunoSEQ multiplex PCR; TCRdb's copy has only in-frame clones and lacks some. In the table there are under 90,000 clones, approximately 79% of which are singletons. Alongside CTLA-4 blockade with ipilimumab, patients with chemo-refractory metastatic non-small-cell lung cancer received focal radiation. The V and J genes are TRBV2 and TRBJ2-7; D gene ambiguous. Material: peripheral blood, obtained from a patient treated with radiotherapy plus ipilimumab. The receptor was derived from a human donor with non-small cell lung cancer that progressed on radiotherapy plus ipilimumab. The CDR3 protein is CASSGPGRYLQYF. The CDR3 DNA reads TGTGCCAGCAGCGGACCGGGCCGGTATTTGCAGTACTTC.